This T cell receptor (beta chain) was recovered during a study of blood T cell repertoires in COVID-19. The CDR3 runs 17 residues. Germline V lookup: CDR1 SGHTA, CDR2 FQGTGA. The V end lost 1 base, the J end lost 4 bases, and 19 bases lay between the germline ends. In the original analysis: For nucleated cells, counts were estimated from reference gene primer amplification. Profiled with immunoSEQ multiplex PCR; TCRdb holds only in-frame clones, not every one. D and trimming were read from the DNA, whereas the V and J calls and clone size are those reported in that table. The sample has over 400,000 clones; approximately 88% are singletons. Many counts were recorded for this clone. Seattle-derived patients entered the study during active infection and were followed longitudinally.

Sequencing was done on a sample of peripheral blood. This sequence was found in a woman aged 50 to 60 with COVID-19, enrolled during active disease. J is TRBJ1-1 and V is TRBV7-3; no reliable D call. The CDR3 reads CASSLSQRRERITEAFF. CDR3 DNA sequence: TGTGCCAGCAGCTTAAGCCAAAGGAGGGAGAGGATCACTGAAGCTTTCTTT.